The T cell receptor beta chain under discussion was sequenced for a study of T cell responses to AZD1222 COVID-19 vaccine. Study findings and constraints: In the spike-specific TCR repertoire, nearly half reportedly target unmutated variant regions. The sample set comprised mostly white British donors with more females, and clonal diversity was possibly underestimated. Just five to seven people given AZD1222 tested seropositive at baseline.

Method: immunoSEQ multiplex PCR; TCRdb's copy keeps in-frame clones and lacks some. The sample lists 100,000 to 120,000 clones, around 83% occurring once. V gave up 6 bases and J gave up 1 base, with 6 bases separating them. Per germline, CDR1 SGHDN and CDR2 FVKESK. This CDR3 contains 13 residues. As to this clone: Its matching antigen is unknown.

This specimen consisted of peripheral blood, obtained on day 0 of AZD1222 vaccination. The receptor was derived from an adult in good health. This chain uses TRBV14 with TRBJ1-4; no clear D. CDR3 residues: CASRGRTNEKLFF. DNA of the CDR3: TGTGCCAGCAGGGGGAGAACTAATGAAAAACTGTTTTTT.